These 26 T cell receptor beta chains came from one sample sequenced in a study of T cells in localized non-small cell lung cancer. Sequenced by immunoSEQ multiplex PCR; TCRdb stores in-frame clones only, minus some. The sample yields approximately 31,000 clones, approximately 81% seen once. The material was peripheral blood, obtained before any cancer treatment. The receptors were gathered from a male donor at least 60 years old with stage II squamous cell lung carcinoma.

The V and J genes are TRBV7-1 and TRBJ2-3; D not certain. TRBV7-1 is known as an ORF, though its function is uncertain. V gave up 5 bases and J gave up 4 bases, with 19 bases separating them. The CDR3 sequence is 16 residues long. CDR3 protein: CASSQEDPPFADTQYF. The CDR3, as DNA: TGTGCCAGCAGCCAAGAGGACCCCCCCTTCGCAGATACGCAGTATTTT.

V gene TRBV28 combines with J gene TRBJ2-1; the D gene is possibly TRBD2 (5 bases). CDR3 length: 11 amino acids. Trimming stripped 9 bases from V and 8 bases from J, with 11 bases between. Germline V lookup: CDR1 MDHEN, CDR2 SYDVKM. The CDR3 loop reads CASRGGYEQFF. The CDR3 coding sequence is TGTGCCAGTCGTGGAGGCTATGAGCAGTTCTTC. The entire variable domain, with the rest obtained from reference TRBV28 and TRBJ2-1, is as follows: DVKVTQSSRYLVKRTGEKVFLECVQDMDHENMFWYRQDPGLGLRLIYFSYDVKMKEKGDIPEGYSVSREKKERFSLILESASTNQTSMYLCASRGGYEQFFGPGTRLTVL.

This clone was seen a single time. V usage is TRBV11-3 and J usage is TRBJ2-3; 7 nucleotides match TRBD2. J was trimmed by 4 bases and V by 9 bases; bases with no gene match: 10. The CDR3 extends over 14 amino acids. Germline V lookup: CDR1 SGHNT, CDR2 YENEEA. The CDR3, as DNA: TGTGCCAGTCGATCTGGGAGGGAGTCAGATACGCAGTATTTT. Its translation is CASRSGRESDTQYF.

This clone was counted a few times. The genes are TRBV4-2 and TRBJ2-7; no firm D call. The CDR3 consists of 11 residues. CDR1 is LGHNA, CDR2 YNFKEQ, per germline. Trimming stripped 1 base from V and 5 bases from J, with 3 bases between. CDR3 sequence: CASSQVDEQYF. CDR3 DNA sequence: TGTGCCAGCAGCCAAGTTGACGAGCAGTACTTC.

The V gene is TRBV5-4, the J gene TRBJ2-1; D may be TRBD2 (7 bases). Deletions cut 4 bases from V and 6 bases from J, with 14 bases between. CDR3 length: 14 residues. Germline V gene lookup returns CDR1 SGHNT and CDR2 YYREEE (reference sequence). The CDR3 here is CASSRDGGLNEQFF. CDR3 in DNA: TGTGCCAGCAGCCGGGACGGGGGGCTCAATGAGCAGTTCTTC.

This clone was counted between two and nine times. The genes are TRBV30 and TRBJ2-2; D is perhaps TRBD2 (5 bases). Germline V gene lookup returns CDR1 GTSNPN and CDR2 SVGIG (reference sequence). Trimming stripped 0 bases from V and 9 bases from J, with 14 bases between. The CDR3 is made up of 14 amino acids. The CDR3 sequence: CAWSVMRRSRELFF. The DNA of the CDR3 is TGTGCCTGGAGTGTAATGAGGAGGTCACGGGAGCTGTTTTTT. Filled out from reference TRBV30 and TRBJ2-2, the complete variable domain reads SQTIHQWPATLVQPVGSPLSLECTVEGTSNPNLYWYRQAAGRGLQLLFYSVGIGQISSEVPQNLSASRPQDRQFILSSKKLLLSDSGFYLCAWSVMRRSRELFFGEGSRLTVL.

This clone was picked up a small number of times. The rearrangement uses TRBV28 and TRBJ2-4; D may match TRBD1 or TRBD2 (7 bases each). V dropped 5 bases and J dropped 8 bases, with 13 bases sitting between them. The CDR3 has 13 amino acids. CDR1 is MDHEN and CDR2 is SYDVKM in the germline V gene. The CDR3 here is CASSQGGEDIQYF. The CDR3 DNA follows: TGTGCCAGCAGTCAGGGGGGGGAGGACATTCAGTACTTC.

This rearrangement joins TRBV14 to TRBJ2-1, with D tentatively TRBD1 (5 bases). V lost 3 bases to trimming and J lost 5 bases, with 14 bases between them. Per germline, CDR1 SGHDN and CDR2 FVKESK. The CDR3 covers 15 residues. DNA of the CDR3: TGTGCCAGCAGCCAGGGGTCAGGGTGGGACAATGAGCAGTTCTTC. It is translated as CASSQGSGWDNEQFF.

This chain joins TRBV6-5 and TRBJ2-1; a possible D gene is TRBD1 (5 bases). Germline loops: CDR1 MNHEY, CDR2 SVGAGI. This CDR3 has 15 residues. The ends were cut back, 6 bases at V and 0 bases at J, with 12 bases in the middle. In DNA form, the CDR3 reads TGTGCCAGCAGGTACAGGCCGAGCTCCTACAATGAGCAGTTCTTC. It translates to CASRYRPSSYNEQFF.

This chain connects TRBV7-6 to TRBJ2-7, with D possibly TRBD2 on 6 matching bases. V was shortened by 7 bases and J by 6 bases, with 16 bases between the two germline ends. Germline values: CDR1 SGHVS, CDR2 FNYEAQ. This CDR3 spans 13 amino acids. The CDR3: CASTLKTGGEQYF. The CDR3 nucleotides are TGTGCCAGCACCCTAAAGACCGGGGGCGAGCAGTACTTC.

The chain recombines TRBV25-1 with TRBJ1-2; no definite D call. V gave up 6 bases and J gave up 3 bases, with 5 bases separating them. The CDR3 is 11 residues long. Germline lookup yields CDR1 MGHDK and CDR2 SYGVNS. CDR3 sequence: CASSDDYGYTF. The DNA of the CDR3 is TGTGCCAGCAGCGACGACTATGGCTACACCTTC.

This chain uses TRBV5-4 with TRBJ2-1, with 11 bases matching TRBD1. V trimming: 4 bases; J trimming: 7 bases; junction bases outside the gene matches: 10. This CDR3 has 16 amino acids. CDR1 and CDR2 from the germline V gene are SGHNT and YYREEE (reference sequence). CDR3 in DNA: TGTGCCAGCAGCCGGGGAGGGGGACAGGGGGATAATGAGCAGTTCTTC. As protein: CASSRGGGQGDNEQFF.

In its sample, this clone was seen once. The V and J genes are TRBV9 and TRBJ2-5; D perhaps matches TRBD2 (5 bases). Germline lookup yields CDR1 SGDLS and CDR2 YYNGEE. The CDR3 runs 16 residues. V was shortened by 4 bases and J by 5 bases, with 21 bases between the two germline ends. This CDR3 reads CASSPRGSRVSETQYF. The CDR3, as DNA: TGTGCCAGCAGCCCCCGGGGTAGCCGGGTGTCGGAGACCCAGTACTTC.

This chain uses TRBV5-6 with TRBJ2-7; no reliable D call. V shed 0 bases and J shed 2 bases, with 9 bases lying between them. The V gene's germline CDR1 is SGHDT and CDR2 YYEEEE. The CDR3 is made up of 14 amino acids. The CDR3 loop is CASSLVGGPYEQYF. DNA of the CDR3: TGTGCCAGCAGCTTGGTCGGCGGTCCCTACGAGCAGTACTTC.

J is TRBJ2-7 and V is TRBV4-3, with D unresolved. Germline lookup yields CDR1 LGHNA and CDR2 YSLEER. The length of the CDR3 is 14 residues. V lost 0 bases, J lost 6 bases, and 12 bases lay in between. The CDR3 here is CASSQDPSSSEQYF. The CDR3 nucleotides are TGCGCCAGCAGCCAAGATCCCTCTTCGAGCGAGCAGTACTTC.

The V call is TRBV5-8, the J call TRBJ2-7; D remains ambiguous. V was shortened by 5 bases and J by 0 bases, with 6 bases between the two germline ends. The germline V gene has CDR1 SGHTS and CDR2 YDEGEE. The CDR3 totals 12 residues. The CDR3 bases are TGTGCCAGCAGAAAGAGCTCCTACGAGCAGTACTTC. Amino acids: CASRKSSYEQYF. The full variable domain, in which reference TRBV5-8 and TRBJ2-7 provide the parts outside the CDR3, is EAGVTQSPTHLIKTRGQQATLRCSPISGHTSVYWYQQALGLGLQFLLWYDEGEERNRGNFPPRFSGRQFPNYSSELNVNALELEDSALYLCASRKSSYEQYFGPGTRLTVT.

On this clone: Mismatch with germline at one junction end may stem from a read error. This chain joins TRBV7-7 and TRBJ2-2; unclear D gene. Germline V gene lookup returns CDR1 SSHAT and CDR2 FNYEAQ (reference sequence). This CDR3 is 13 amino acids long. CDR3 in amino acids: CASSPSPTGELFF. For the CDR3, the DNA is TGTGCTAGCAGCCCATCCCCCACCGGGGAGCTGTTTTTT.

This chain links TRBV7-3 with TRBJ2-3; 14 bases align to TRBD2. The trim removed 5 bases at V and 7 bases at J, leaving 8 bases unmatched. The CDR3 is 16 amino acids. The germline gives CDR1 SGHTA, CDR2 FQGTGA. The CDR3 reads CASSQSGTSGRNTQYF. As DNA, the CDR3 is TGTGCCAGCAGCCAATCCGGGACTAGCGGGAGAAATACGCAGTATTTT.

This clone was observed a single time. The V and J genes are TRBV7-8 and TRBJ2-2; D gene unclear. This CDR3 is 14 amino acids long. Germline CDR1 reads SGHVS; CDR2 reads FQNEAQ. Between the trimmed V and J ends, which lost 5 bases and 1 base, there was a span of 8 bases. This chain's CDR3 is CASSPDGNTGELFF. DNA of the CDR3: TGTGCCAGCAGCCCCGACGGGAACACCGGGGAGCTGTTTTTT. The entire variable domain, with the rest obtained from reference TRBV7-8 and TRBJ2-2, is as follows: GAGVSQSPRYKVAKRGQDVALRCDPISGHVSLFWYQQALGQGPEFLTYFQNEAQLDKSGLPSDRFFAERPEGSVSTLKIQRTQQEDSAVYLCASSPDGNTGELFFGEGSRLTVL.

This clone was recorded only once. V is TRBV7-6 and J is TRBJ2-5; D is undetermined. Trimming removed 3 bases from V and 5 bases from J, with 7 bases in between. Germline V gene sequence: CDR1 SGHVS, CDR2 FNYEAQ. This CDR3 has 12 amino acids. CDR3 sequence reads: CASSFIFETQYF. The CDR3 bases are TGTGCCAGCAGCTTTATTTTTGAGACCCAGTACTTC.

The V call is TRBV19, the J call TRBJ2-3; D perhaps matches TRBD2 (6 bases). The V gene lost 7 bases and the J gene lost 2 bases, with 16 bases spanning the gap. Germline V gene lookup returns CDR1 LNHDA and CDR2 SQIVND (reference sequence). The CDR3 extends over 15 amino acids. CDR3 region: CASTPGDTTTDTQYF. The CDR3 DNA reads as TGTGCCAGTACCCCGGGGGATACAACCACAGATACGCAGTATTTT. The full variable domain, with the rest looked up from reference TRBV19 and TRBJ2-3, is DGGITQSPKYLFRKEGQNVTLSCEQNLNHDAMYWYRQDPGQGLRLIYYSQIVNDFQKGDIAEGYSVSREKKESFPLTVTSAQKNPTAFYLCASTPGDTTTDTQYFGPGTRLTVL.

This chain links TRBV5-1 with TRBJ1-5, with no clear D. The CDR3 sequence is 14 residues long. Trimming shortened V by 0 bases and J by 3 bases, and 7 bases separated the two germline ends. CDR1 SGHRS and CDR2 YFSETQ come from the germline V gene. The chain's CDR3 is CASSLEGNNQPQHF. The DNA of the CDR3 is TGCGCCAGCAGCTTGGAGGGAAACAATCAGCCCCAGCATTTT. Supplemented by reference TRBV5-1 and TRBJ1-5, the full variable domain reads KAGVTQTPRYLIKTRGQQVTLSCSPISGHRSVSWYQQTPGQGLQFLFEYFSETQRNKGNFPGRFSGRQFSNSRSEMNVSTLELGDSALYLCASSLEGNNQPQHFGDGTRLSIL.

The CDR3 DNA follows: TGCGCCAGCAGCCAAGCAGGACAGGCCGGGGTTGGCTACACCTTC. It is translated as CASSQAGQAGVGYTF. This rearrangement joins TRBV4-3 to TRBJ1-2, with 7 bases fitting TRBD1. CDR1 is LGHNA and CDR2 is YSLEER in the germline V gene. The CDR3 length is 15 residues. Trimming removed 1 base from V and 7 bases from J; junction bases left unmatched: 9.

The genes are TRBV4-1 and TRBJ2-2, with D perhaps TRBD1 or TRBD2 (6 bases each). The CDR3 covers 15 residues. Germline V gene lookup returns CDR1 MGHRA and CDR2 YSYEKL. Between the trimmed V and J ends, which lost 1 base and 4 bases, there was a span of 10 bases. As DNA, the CDR3 is TGCGCCAGCAGCCAAGCCGGGGGCCCCACCGGGGAGCTGTTTTTT. This encodes CASSQAGGPTGELFF.

The CDR3 spells CASSQEGGWGNGETQYF. The CDR3, as DNA: TGCGCCAGCAGCCAAGAAGGAGGCTGGGGTAATGGAGAGACCCAGTACTTC. The rearrangement links TRBV4-1 to TRBJ2-5; D is perhaps TRBD2 (5 bases). The CDR3 runs to 17 residues. Germline V gene data show CDR1 as MGHRA and CDR2 as YSYEKL. V was trimmed by 0 bases and J by 4 bases, leaving 18 bases between them.

This clone was counted a few times. J is TRBJ2-1 and V is TRBV6-6; D remains ambiguous. The CDR3 has 14 amino acids. V lost 2 bases and J 5 bases, leaving 10 bases between the germline ends. From germline, CDR1 is MNHNY and CDR2 SVGAGI (reference sequence). This CDR3 is CASSYASNHNEQFF. The CDR3 region has the DNA TGTGCCAGCAGTTACGCATCAAACCACAATGAGCAGTTCTTC.